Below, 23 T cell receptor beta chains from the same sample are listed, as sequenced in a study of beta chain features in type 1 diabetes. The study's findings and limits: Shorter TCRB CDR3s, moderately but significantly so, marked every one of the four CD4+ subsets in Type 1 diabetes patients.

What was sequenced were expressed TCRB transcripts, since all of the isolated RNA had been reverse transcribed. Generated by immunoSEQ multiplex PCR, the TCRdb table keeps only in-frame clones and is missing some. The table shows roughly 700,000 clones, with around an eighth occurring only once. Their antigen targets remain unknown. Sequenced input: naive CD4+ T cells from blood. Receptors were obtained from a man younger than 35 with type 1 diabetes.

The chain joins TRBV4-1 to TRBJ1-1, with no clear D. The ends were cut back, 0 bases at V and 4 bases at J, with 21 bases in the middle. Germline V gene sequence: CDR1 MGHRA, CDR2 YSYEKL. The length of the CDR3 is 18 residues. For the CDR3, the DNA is TGCGCCAGCAGCCAAGATCGCCAGGCCGCCTCTGGAACCACTGAAGCTTTCTTT. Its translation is CASSQDRQAASGTTEAFF.

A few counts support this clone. In nucleotides, the CDR3 is TGCGCCAGCAGCGGCCGGGACAGCGAAGAGACCCAGTACTTC. This sequence encodes CASSGRDSEETQYF. The J gene is TRBJ2-5, the V gene TRBV5-1; TRBD1 agrees at 7 bases. CDR3 length: 14 amino acids. Germline assignment: CDR1 SGHRS and CDR2 YFSETQ. The junction had 6 bases not matched to a gene; V was cut back by 4 bases and J by 3 bases.

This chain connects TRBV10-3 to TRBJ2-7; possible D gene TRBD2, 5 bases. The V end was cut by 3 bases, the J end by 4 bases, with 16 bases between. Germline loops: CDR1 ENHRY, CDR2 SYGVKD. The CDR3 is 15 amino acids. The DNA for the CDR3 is TGTGCCATCAGTGACCGTGAGACTAAAGGATACGAGCAGTACTTC. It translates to CAISDRETKGYEQYF.

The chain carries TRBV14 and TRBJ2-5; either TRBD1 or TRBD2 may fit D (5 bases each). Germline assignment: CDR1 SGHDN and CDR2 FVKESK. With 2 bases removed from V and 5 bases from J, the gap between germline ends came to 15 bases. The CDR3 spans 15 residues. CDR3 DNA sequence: TGTGCCAGCAGCCAACCCCGGGGCGTAAAGGAGACCCAGTACTTC. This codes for CASSQPRGVKETQYF.

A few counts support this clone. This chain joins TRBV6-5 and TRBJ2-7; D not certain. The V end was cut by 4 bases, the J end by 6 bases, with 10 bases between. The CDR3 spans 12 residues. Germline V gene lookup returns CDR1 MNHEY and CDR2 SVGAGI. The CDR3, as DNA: TGTGCCAGCAGTTCCCAGTGGGGCGAGCAGTACTTC. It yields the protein CASSSQWGEQYF.

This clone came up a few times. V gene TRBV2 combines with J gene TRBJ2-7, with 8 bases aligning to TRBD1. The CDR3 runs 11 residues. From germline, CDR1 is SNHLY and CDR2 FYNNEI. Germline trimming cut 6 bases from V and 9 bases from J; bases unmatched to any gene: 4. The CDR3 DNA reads TGTGCCAGCAGGAGGACAGGGCCGCAGTACTTC. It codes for CASRRTGPQYF.

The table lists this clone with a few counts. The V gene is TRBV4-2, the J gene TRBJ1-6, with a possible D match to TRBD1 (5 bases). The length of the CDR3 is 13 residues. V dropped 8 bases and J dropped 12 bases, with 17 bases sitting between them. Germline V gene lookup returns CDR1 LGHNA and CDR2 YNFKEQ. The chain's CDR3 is CASGDGGWEPLHF. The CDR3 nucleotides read TGTGCCAGCGGGGACGGCGGTTGGGAACCCCTCCACTTT.

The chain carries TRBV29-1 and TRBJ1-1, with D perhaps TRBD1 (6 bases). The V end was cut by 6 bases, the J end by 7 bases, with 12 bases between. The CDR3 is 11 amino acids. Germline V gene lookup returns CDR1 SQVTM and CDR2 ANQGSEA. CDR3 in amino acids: CSVPDRFEAFF. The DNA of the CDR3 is TGCAGCGTCCCCGACAGGTTTGAAGCTTTCTTT.

CDR3 region: CASSKGAFSGNTIYF. For the CDR3, the DNA is TGTGCCAGCAGCAAAGGGGCGTTCTCTGGAAACACCATATATTTT. The chain recombines TRBV21-1 with TRBJ1-3; no DNA check was done on the table's D call, TRBD1. TRBV21-1 is deemed a pseudogene. The CDR3 runs to 15 residues.

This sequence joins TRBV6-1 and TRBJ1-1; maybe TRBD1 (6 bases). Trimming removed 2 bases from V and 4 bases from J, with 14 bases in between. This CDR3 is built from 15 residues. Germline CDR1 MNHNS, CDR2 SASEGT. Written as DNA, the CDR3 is TGTGCCAGCAGTGAAATGTGGGGGGCGGCCACTGAAGCTTTCTTT. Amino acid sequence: CASSEMWGAATEAFF.

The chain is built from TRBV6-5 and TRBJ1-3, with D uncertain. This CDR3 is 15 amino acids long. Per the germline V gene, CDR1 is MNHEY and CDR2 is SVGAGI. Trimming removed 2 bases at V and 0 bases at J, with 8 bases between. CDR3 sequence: CASSYKGSSGNTIYF. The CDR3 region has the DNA TGTGCCAGCAGTTACAAAGGGAGCTCTGGAAACACCATATATTTT.

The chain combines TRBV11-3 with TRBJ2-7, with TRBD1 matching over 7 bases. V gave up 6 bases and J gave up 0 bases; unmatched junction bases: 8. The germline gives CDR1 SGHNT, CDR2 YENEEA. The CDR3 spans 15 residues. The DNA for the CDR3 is TGTGCCAGCAGTGAGCAGGGACAGAGCTCCTACGAGCAGTACTTC. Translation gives CASSEQGQSSYEQYF.

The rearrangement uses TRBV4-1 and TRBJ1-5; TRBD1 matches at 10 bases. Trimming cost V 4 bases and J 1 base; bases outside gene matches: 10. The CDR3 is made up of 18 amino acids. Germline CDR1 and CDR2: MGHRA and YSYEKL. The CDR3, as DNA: TGCGCCAGCAGCCCGGGACAGGGGTTCGGGATCAGCAATCAGCCCCAGCATTTT. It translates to CASSPGQGFGISNQPQHF.

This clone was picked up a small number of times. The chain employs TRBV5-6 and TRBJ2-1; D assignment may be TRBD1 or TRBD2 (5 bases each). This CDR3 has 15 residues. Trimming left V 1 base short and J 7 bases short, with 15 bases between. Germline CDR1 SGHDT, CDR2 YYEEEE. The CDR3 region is CASSLTGRVVNEQFF. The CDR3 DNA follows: TGTGCCAGCAGCTTGACGGGGCGGGTGGTTAATGAGCAGTTCTTC.

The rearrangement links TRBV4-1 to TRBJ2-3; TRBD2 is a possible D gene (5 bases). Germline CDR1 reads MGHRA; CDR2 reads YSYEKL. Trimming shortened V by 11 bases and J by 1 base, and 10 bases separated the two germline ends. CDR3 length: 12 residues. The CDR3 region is CASFGGTDTQYF. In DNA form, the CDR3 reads TGCGCCTCCTTCGGGGGCACAGATACGCAGTATTTT.

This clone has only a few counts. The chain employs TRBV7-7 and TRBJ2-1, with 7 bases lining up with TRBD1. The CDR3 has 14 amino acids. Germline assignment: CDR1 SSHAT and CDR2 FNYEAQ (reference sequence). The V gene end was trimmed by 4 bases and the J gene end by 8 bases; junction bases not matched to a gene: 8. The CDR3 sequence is CASSSGQRRDEQFF. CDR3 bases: TGTGCCAGCAGCTCGGGACAGCGACGCGATGAGCAGTTCTTC.

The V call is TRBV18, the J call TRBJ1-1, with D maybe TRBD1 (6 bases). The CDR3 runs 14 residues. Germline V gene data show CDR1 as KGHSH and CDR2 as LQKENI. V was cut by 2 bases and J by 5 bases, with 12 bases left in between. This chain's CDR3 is CASSPGRGGTEAFF. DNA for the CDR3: TGTGCCAGCTCACCAGGGCGAGGGGGTACTGAAGCTTTCTTT.

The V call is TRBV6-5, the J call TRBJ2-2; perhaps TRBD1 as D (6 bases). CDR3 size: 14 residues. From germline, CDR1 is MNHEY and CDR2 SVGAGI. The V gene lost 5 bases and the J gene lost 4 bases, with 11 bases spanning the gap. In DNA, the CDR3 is TGTGCCAGCAGTCTGGACAGCCCCACCGGGGAGCTGTTTTTT. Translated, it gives CASSLDSPTGELFF.

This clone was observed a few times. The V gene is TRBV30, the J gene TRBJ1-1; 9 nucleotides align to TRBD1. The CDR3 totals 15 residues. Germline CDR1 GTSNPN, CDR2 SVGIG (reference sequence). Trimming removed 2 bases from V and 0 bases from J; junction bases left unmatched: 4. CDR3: CAWSLTGGLNTEAFF. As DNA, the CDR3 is TGTGCCTGGAGTCTCACAGGGGGCTTGAACACTGAAGCTTTCTTT.

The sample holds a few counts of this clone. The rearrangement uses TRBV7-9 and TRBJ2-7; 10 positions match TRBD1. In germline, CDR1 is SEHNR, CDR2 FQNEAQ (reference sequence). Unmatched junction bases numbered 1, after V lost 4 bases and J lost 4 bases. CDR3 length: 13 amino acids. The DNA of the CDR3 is TGTGCCAGCAGCTGGGGACAGGGGTACGAGCAGTACTTC. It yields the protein CASSWGQGYEQYF. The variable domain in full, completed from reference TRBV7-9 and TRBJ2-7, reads DTGVSQNPRHKITKRGQNVTFRCDPISEHNRLYWYRQTLGQGPEFLTYFQNEAQLEKSRLLSDRFSAERPKGSFSTLEIQRTEQGDSAMYLCASSWGQGYEQYFGPGTRLTVT.

The CDR3 spells CASSFLATDTQYF. Here the CDR3 DNA reads TGTGCCAGCAGTTTTTTGGCCACAGATACGCAGTATTTT. The chain links TRBV27 to TRBJ2-3; D remains unclear. The length of the CDR3 is 13 residues. Germline CDR1 reads MNHEY; CDR2 reads SMNVEV (reference sequence). The V end lost 3 bases, the J end lost 2 bases, and 6 bases lay between the germline ends.

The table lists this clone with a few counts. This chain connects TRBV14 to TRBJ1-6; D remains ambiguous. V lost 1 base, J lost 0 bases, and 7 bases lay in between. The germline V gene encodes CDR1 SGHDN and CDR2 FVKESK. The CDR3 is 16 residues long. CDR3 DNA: TGTGCCAGCAGCCAAGTATTGAGCTCCTATAATTCACCCCTCCACTTT. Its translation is CASSQVLSSYNSPLHF.

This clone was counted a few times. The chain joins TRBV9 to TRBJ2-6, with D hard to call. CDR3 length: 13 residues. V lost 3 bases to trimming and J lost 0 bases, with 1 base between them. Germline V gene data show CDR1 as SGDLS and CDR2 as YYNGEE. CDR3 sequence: CASSGSGANVLTF. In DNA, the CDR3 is TGTGCCAGCAGCGGCTCTGGGGCCAACGTCCTGACTTTC.